This is a list of T cell receptor beta chains from one sample in a study. TCRdb used MiXCR to reprocess the RT-PCR reads, holding one entry per CDR3 protein. This table holds almost 700,000 distinct CDR3 sequences, 14% found once. Source material: memory CD4+ T cells from blood. The origin of the receptors is a female donor in good health, serving as a healthy control. Both conserved end residues are part of each CDR3. A D gene is named only where the DNA matches it firmly. Where a row states a size, it is once, few, many or the class of an expanded clone; other rows omit it.

size	J	V	D	CDR3	DNA
many	TRBJ2-7	TRBV11-2	-	CASSPFGNEQYF	TGTGCCAGCAGCCCGTTTGGGAACGAGCAGTACTTC
few	TRBJ2-1	TRBV20-1	-	CSARGGGSNRDNEQFF	TGCAGTGCTAGAGGGGGCGGGAGTAACAGGGACAATGAGCAGTTCTTC
many	TRBJ2-7	TRBV7-9	-	CASSSLRGATTGGYEQYF	TGTGCCAGCAGCTCGTTACGGGGAGCCACCACCGGAGGTTACGAGCAGTACTTC
-	TRBJ2-4	TRBV9	-	CASSEIGGAKNIQYF	TGTGCCAGCAGCGAGATAGGGGGGGCCAAAAACATTCAGTACTTC
-	TRBJ2-3	TRBV7-8	-	CASSLVGGGGTDTQYF	TGTGCCAGCAGCTTAGTGGGTGGGGGTGGCACAGATACGCAGTATTTT
-	TRBJ1-6	TRBV4-3	-	CASSQEGRGNSPLHF	TGCGCCAGCAGCCAAGAGGGCAGGGGAAATTCACCCCTCCACTTT
-	TRBJ1-4	TRBV11-2	TRBD1	CASSFTGGNEKLFF	TGTGCCAGCAGCTTCACAGGGGGGAATGAAAAACTGTTTTTT
-	TRBJ1-5	TRBV5-1	-	CASQGGNSNQPQHF	TGCGCCAGCCAAGGAGGGAATAGCAATCAGCCCCAGCATTTT
-	TRBJ2-7	TRBV6-5	-	CASSSNMDKIYEQYF	TGTGCCAGCAGTTCTAACATGGACAAGATCTACGAGCAGTACTTC
-	TRBJ2-3	TRBV11-2	TRBD2	CASSLTSGGGTDTQYF	TGTGCCAGCAGCTTAACTAGCGGGGGGGGTACAGATACGCAGTATTTT
-	TRBJ1-4	TRBV2	-	CASRRQSTANEKLFF	TGTGCCAGCAGGCGACAGTCGACGGCTAATGAAAAACTGTTTTTT
few	TRBJ2-1	TRBV24-1	TRBD1	CATSDIRGRGQPNEQFF	TGTGCCACCAGTGATATTAGGGGCAGGGGGCAGCCCAATGAGCAGTTCTTC
few	TRBJ1-5	TRBV5-1	TRBD1	CASSPGGGTGHQPQHF	TGCGCCAGCAGCCCTGGGGGGGGGACAGGGCATCAGCCCCAGCATTTT
many	TRBJ1-4	TRBV10-3	-	CAISTGANEKLFF	TGTGCCATCAGCACAGGCGCTAATGAAAAACTGTTTTTT
few	TRBJ2-5	TRBV5-1	TRBD2	CASSLPGGGKTETQYF	TGCGCCAGCAGCTTGCCGGGAGGGGGTAAAACTGAGACCCAGTACTTC
-	TRBJ2-7	TRBV4-3	-	CASSQALTSYEQYF	TGCGCCAGCAGCCAGGCCCTGACGTCCTACGAGCAGTACTTC
many	TRBJ2-5	TRBV5-5	-	CASSLPQQETQYF	TGTGCCAGCAGCTTGCCACAGCAAGAGACCCAGTACTTC
many	TRBJ1-1	TRBV5-1	-	CASSFAPMNTEAFF	TGCGCCAGCAGCTTTGCACCCATGAACACTGAAGCTTTCTTT
few	TRBJ2-7	TRBV11-2	TRBD1	CASTPSGQATYEQYF	TGTGCCAGCACCCCTTCTGGACAGGCTACCTACGAGCAGTACTTC
-	TRBJ2-1	TRBV6-5	-	CASSWVGFSNEQFF	TGTGCCAGTTCCTGGGTAGGGTTTTCAAATGAGCAGTTCTTC
-	TRBJ2-1	TRBV6-2/TRBV6-3	TRBD1	CASSYSGTGIHEQFF	TGTGCCAGCAGTTACTCTGGGACAGGGATCCATGAGCAGTTCTTC
-	TRBJ1-3	TRBV9	-	CASSTRDFSGNTIYF	TGTGCCAGCAGCACTCGAGACTTCTCTGGAAACACCATATATTTT
many	TRBJ1-3	TRBV29-1	-	CSVEDSGNGNTIYF	TGCAGCGTTGAAGATTCCGGGAATGGAAACACCATATATTTT
many	TRBJ2-3	TRBV15	-	CATSRVAESTDTQYF	TGTGCCACCAGCAGAGTAGCGGAAAGCACAGATACGCAGTATTTT
few	TRBJ2-2	TRBV27	-	CASSHTRAGELFF	TGTGCCAGCAGTCATACCAGAGCCGGGGAGCTGTTTTTT
many	TRBJ2-1	TRBV9	-	CASSSLPEGDEQFF	TGTGCCAGCAGCTCACTGCCCGAGGGGGATGAGCAGTTCTTC
few	TRBJ2-7	TRBV7-6	-	CASSSTANTHEQYF	TGTGCCAGCAGCTCGACGGCGAACACCCACGAGCAGTACTTC
-	TRBJ2-1	TRBV27	TRBD1	CASSTLQGASYNEQFF	TGTGCCAGCAGTACGCTTCAGGGGGCCTCCTACAATGAGCAGTTCTTC
-	TRBJ1-5	TRBV20-1	TRBD1	CSARQGFNQPQHF	TGCAGTGCCAGACAGGGCTTCAATCAGCCCCAGCATTTT
-	TRBJ2-3	TRBV10-3	-	CAISDTWSSGDTDTQYF	TGTGCCATCAGTGATACTTGGAGTTCGGGAGACACAGATACGCAGTATTTT
few	TRBJ2-2	TRBV12-3/TRBV12-4	TRBD2	CASRPGLANDGELFF	TGTGCCAGCAGGCCGGGACTAGCGAATGACGGGGAGCTGTTTTTT